These 9 T cell receptor beta chains were all obtained from the same sample, sequenced in a study of CD8 T cells in ankylosing spondylitis. TCRdb re-analysed the 5' RACE reads in MiXCR, keeping a single row per CDR3 protein. Of roughly 150,000 distinct CDR3 sequences listed, around 32% were seen once; the top ten hold approximately 5.9%. What was sequenced was synovial fluid, either unsorted or a sorted T cell fraction (not recorded which). The receptors shown here come from a male donor with ankylosing spondylitis.

This clonotype was seen a handful of times. The V and J genes are TRBV18 and TRBJ2-6; perhaps D is TRBD1 or TRBD2 (5 bases each). Germline CDR1 reads KGHSH; CDR2 reads LQKENI. Trimming pared 2 bases from V and 2 bases from J, leaving 10 bases between. The CDR3 is 16 amino acids. The chain's CDR3 is CASSPGSGPGANVLTF. The CDR3, as DNA: TGTGCCAGCTCACCAGGTTCGGGACCTGGGGCCAACGTCCTGACTTTC.

This clonotype was seen many times. The chain couples TRBV6-1 to TRBJ2-2; no clear D gene. The CDR3 extends over 15 amino acids. Germline-derived CDR1 and CDR2 are MNHNS and SASEGT. With 3 bases removed from V and 0 bases from J, the gap between germline ends came to 8 bases. As DNA, the CDR3 is TGTGCCAGCAGTGACGTGTGGCCGAACACCGGGGAGCTGTTTTTT. Translation: CASSDVWPNTGELFF.

This rearrangement joins TRBV7-9 to TRBJ2-2; D gene unclear. Trimming took 6 bases from V and 4 from J, leaving 15 bases between them. CDR1 and CDR2 from the germline V gene are SEHNR and FQNEAQ (reference sequence). The CDR3 extends over 15 amino acids. CDR3 loop: CASSPRTGGTGELFF. DNA of the CDR3: TGTGCCAGCAGTCCACGGACGGGTGGCACCGGGGAGCTGTTTTTT.

This clonotype was counted many times. V and J are TRBV12-3 or TRBV12-4 and TRBJ1-1, with D hard to call. V lost 3 bases and J 1 base, leaving 9 bases between the germline ends. The length of the CDR3 is 14 residues. The CDR3 DNA reads as TGTGCCAGCAGTTTGCCTCGGGGGAACACTGAAGCTTTCTTT. Protein: CASSLPRGNTEAFF.

At least ten counts were recorded for this clonotype. This sequence joins TRBV12-3 or TRBV12-4 and TRBJ2-2; D gene ambiguous. Trimming removed 6 bases at V and 4 bases at J, with 15 bases between. The CDR3 runs 15 residues. This chain's CDR3 is CASRLTRATTGELFF. Written as DNA, the CDR3 is TGTGCCAGCAGATTAACCCGGGCTACCACCGGGGAGCTGTTTTTT.

V and J are TRBV5-1 and TRBJ2-3, with 10 bases fitting TRBD2. Per germline, CDR1 SGHRS and CDR2 YFSETQ. CDR3 size: 17 residues. V lost 0 bases, J lost 5 bases, and 9 bases stayed unmatched. CDR3 sequence (DNA): TGCGCCAGCAGCTTGGCTGGGCCTAGCGGGAGTCAAGATACGCAGTATTTT. Its translation is CASSLAGPSGSQDTQYF.

This clonotype showed up just a few times. The chain carries TRBV12-3 or TRBV12-4 and TRBJ2-4, with D perhaps being TRBD1 or TRBD2 (5 bases each). This CDR3 spans 14 amino acids. V was clipped by 6 bases and J by 1 base, with 10 bases between them. This CDR3 reads CASSLREAKNIQYF. The CDR3 nucleotides are TGTGCCAGCAGCCTCAGGGAGGCCAAAAACATTCAGTACTTC.

For this clonotype: This may be a read error, as it is one base from a much larger clone. CDR3 sequence: CASNFNYEQYF. In nucleotides, the CDR3 is TGTGCCAGCAACTTTAACTACGAGCAGTACTTC. The chain carries TRBV5-6 and TRBJ2-7; the D is unclear. Germline CDR1 reads SGHDT; CDR2 reads YYEEEE. The length of the CDR3 is 11 residues. V dropped 6 bases and J dropped 3 bases, with 7 bases sitting between them.

This chain links TRBV20-1 with TRBJ1-6, with 9 bases matching TRBD1. Germline assignment: CDR1 DFQATT and CDR2 SNEGSKA (reference sequence). The CDR3 is made up of 14 amino acids. The trim removed 3 bases at V and 16 bases at J, leaving 13 bases unmatched. The CDR3 DNA sequence: TGCAGTGCTAGGGGGCTGGGACAGGGCCTCCCGCTCCACTTT. This sequence encodes CSARGLGQGLPLHF.